Following are 14 T cell receptor beta chains from one sample sequenced in a study of long-term antiretroviral therapy in people with HIV. The assay used was immunoSEQ (version v3.0), run at survey level. Measured with immunoSEQ multiplex PCR; TCRdb has only the in-frame clones, and not every one. Of roughly 17,000 clones in the sample, more than 60% were seen once. The specimen was unsorted PBMCs, collected 2.1 years after starting antiretroviral therapy. Receptors originate from a middle-aged man with HIV.

The chain has TRBV6-5 and TRBJ2-7, with D perhaps given as TRBD1 or TRBD2 (5 bases each). Germline V gene sequence: CDR1 MNHEY, CDR2 SVGAGI. Trimming shortened V by 3 bases and J by 3 bases, and 12 bases separated the two germline ends. The CDR3 totals 14 residues. The CDR3 DNA is TGTGCCAGCAGTTATAGGGACCGTAACTACGAGCAGTACTTC. Protein sequence: CASSYRDRNYEQYF.

The J gene is TRBJ1-2, the V gene TRBV5-1; D might be TRBD1 (5 bases). This CDR3 has 14 amino acids. Germline assignment: CDR1 SGHRS and CDR2 YFSETQ. Trimming removed 2 bases from V and 7 bases from J, with 15 bases in between. The CDR3 region is CASSFSKGKGGYTF. The CDR3 DNA follows: TGCGCCAGCAGCTTTTCGAAGGGGAAGGGTGGCTACACCTTC.

The CDR3 sequence is CASSGQLNTEAFF. CDR3 bases: TGTGCCAGTAGTGGACAGTTGAACACTGAAGCTTTCTTT. The chain combines TRBV19 with TRBJ1-1; weak D call: TRBD1 (6 bases). This CDR3 region has 13 residues. CDR1 LNHDA and CDR2 SQIVND come from the germline V gene (reference sequence). With 5 bases removed from V and 0 bases from J, the gap between germline ends came to 7 bases.

V gene TRBV27 combines with J gene TRBJ2-1; D is possibly TRBD1 or TRBD2 (6 bases each). There are 15 residues in the CDR3. Germline CDR1 and CDR2: MNHEY and SMNVEV (reference sequence). Trimming stripped 5 bases from V and 7 bases from J, with 18 bases between. CDR3 amino acids: CASSPGGGNPNEQFF. DNA for the CDR3: TGTGCCAGCAGTCCCGGGGGCGGGAACCCAAATGAGCAGTTCTTC.

The rearrangement links TRBV19 to TRBJ1-2; D remains ambiguous. This CDR3 comprises 15 residues. Germline lookup yields CDR1 LNHDA and CDR2 SQIVND (reference sequence). Between the trimmed V and J ends, which lost 0 bases and 4 bases, there was a span of 12 bases. Here the CDR3 DNA reads TGTGCCAGTAGTATAGACCCCGACAACCCCTATGGCTACACCTTC. Its protein product is CASSIDPDNPYGYTF.

CDR3 DNA sequence: TGTGCCAGCAGCCCAGGACAGGCTCCAAATCAGCCCCAGCATTTT. Translating gives CASSPGQAPNQPQHF. The genes are TRBV7-8 and TRBJ1-5, with 7 bases matching TRBD1. The CDR3 contains 15 residues. V was clipped by 5 bases and J by 4 bases; unmatched bases: 8. From germline, CDR1 is SGHVS and CDR2 FQNEAQ.

The chain employs TRBV19 and TRBJ2-3, with 12 bases aligning to TRBD2. Unmatched junction bases numbered 5, after V lost 6 bases and J lost 1 base. Germline V CDR1 and CDR2: LNHDA, SQIVND (reference sequence). This CDR3 contains 16 residues. The CDR3 loop reads CASSDRTSGGTDTQYF. The CDR3 nucleotides are TGTGCCAGTAGCGACCGGACTAGCGGGGGCACAGATACGCAGTATTTT. The full variable domain, completed using reference TRBV19 and TRBJ2-3, is DGGITQSPKYLFRKEGQNVTLSCEQNLNHDAMYWYRQDPGQGLRLIYYSQIVNDFQKGDIAEGYSVSREKKESFPLTVTSAQKNPTAFYLCASSDRTSGGTDTQYFGPGTRLTVL.

The rearrangement links TRBV9 to TRBJ1-1; 8 nucleotides agree with TRBD1. The germline V gene encodes CDR1 SGDLS and CDR2 YYNGEE. The length of the CDR3 is 15 residues. The ends lost 0 bases at V and 4 bases at J; junction bases unmatched: 5. CDR3: CASSVVQGALTEAFF. In nucleotides, the CDR3 is TGTGCCAGCAGCGTAGTGCAGGGGGCGCTCACTGAAGCTTTCTTT.

The CDR3 loop reads CASSPSGHNYEQYF. CDR3 sequence (DNA): TGTGCCAGTAGTCCTTCGGGACACAACTACGAGCAGTACTTC. The chain joins TRBV19 to TRBJ2-7; D might be TRBD1 (6 bases). Germline assignment: CDR1 LNHDA and CDR2 SQIVND (reference sequence). V lost 5 bases and J lost 3, with 14 bases in between. This CDR3 spans 14 amino acids.

The chain is built from TRBV15 and TRBJ2-1; 11 nucleotides align to TRBD2. The V gene's germline CDR1 is LNHNV and CDR2 YYDKDF (reference sequence). This CDR3 region has 16 residues. J gave up 12 bases and V 0 bases, and 10 bases lay outside the gene matches. The CDR3 bases are TGTGCCACCAGCAGAGATACCCTAGCGGGGGGTCGATGGCAGTTCTTC. Translating it yields CATSRDTLAGGRWQFF.

This chain uses TRBV6-5 with TRBJ1-1; D may be TRBD1 (5 bases). V shed 0 bases and J shed 3 bases, with 14 bases lying between them. The CDR3 consists of 16 residues. CDR1 is MNHEY, CDR2 SVGAGI, per germline. The CDR3 DNA sequence: TGTGCCAGCAGTTACTCGGACCTCGGGGGGGACACTGAAGCTTTCTTT. It specifies CASSYSDLGGDTEAFF.

The CDR3 DNA reads TGTGCCAGCAGTCGTTCCGGGACAGGGTACATGAACACTGAAGCTTTCTTT. Its protein is CASSRSGTGYMNTEAFF. V usage is TRBV27 and J usage is TRBJ1-1; 9 bases align to TRBD1. The V segment lost 5 bases and the J segment 0 bases; nucleotides outside the gene matches: 10. Germline-derived CDR1 and CDR2 are MNHEY and SMNVEV (reference sequence). The CDR3 covers 17 residues.

The chain is built from TRBV29-1 and TRBJ1-1; the match to TRBD1 covers 10 bases. V was clipped by 2 bases and J by 3 bases; unmatched bases: 12. The V gene's germline CDR1 is SQVTM and CDR2 ANQGSEA. CDR3 length: 17 amino acids. In DNA form, the CDR3 reads TGCAGCGTTGAATATAGGGACAGGGGATCTAGGGACACTGAAGCTTTCTTT. Its translation is CSVEYRDRGSRDTEAFF.

V usage is TRBV2 and J usage is TRBJ1-3; D is perhaps TRBD1 (5 bases). With 2 bases removed from V and 2 bases from J, the gap between germline ends came to 10 bases. The CDR3 is made up of 15 amino acids. Germline CDR1 SNHLY, CDR2 FYNNEI. CDR3 in amino acids: CASSERGQAGNTIYF. The CDR3 region has the DNA TGTGCCAGCAGTGAACGGGGCCAGGCTGGAAACACCATATATTTT.